Sequencing of this TCR beta chain was carried out in a study of T cells after yellow fever vaccination. Germline V gene sequence: CDR1 SGHKS, CDR2 YYEKEE (reference sequence). J lost 6 bases, V lost 3 bases, and 14 bases had no gene match. The CDR3 covers 16 residues. As TCR cDNA was made by 5'RACE template switching, a universal primer site and UMIs were added. TCRdb itself ran the 5' RACE reads through MiXCR, one entry per CDR3 protein. The sample includes some 560,000 distinct CDR3 sequences, 19% of them seen just once. The chain links TRBV5-5 to TRBJ1-2, with 7 bases that match TRBD1. This TCR derives from a young man who received the YFV17D yellow fever vaccine. The sample consisted of PBMCs, taken 15 days after the yellow fever booster vaccination. In DNA, the CDR3 is TGTGCCAGCAGCTCCGCGGCCTTAGGACAGGTGGATGGCTACACCTTC. This encodes CASSSAALGQVDGYTF.